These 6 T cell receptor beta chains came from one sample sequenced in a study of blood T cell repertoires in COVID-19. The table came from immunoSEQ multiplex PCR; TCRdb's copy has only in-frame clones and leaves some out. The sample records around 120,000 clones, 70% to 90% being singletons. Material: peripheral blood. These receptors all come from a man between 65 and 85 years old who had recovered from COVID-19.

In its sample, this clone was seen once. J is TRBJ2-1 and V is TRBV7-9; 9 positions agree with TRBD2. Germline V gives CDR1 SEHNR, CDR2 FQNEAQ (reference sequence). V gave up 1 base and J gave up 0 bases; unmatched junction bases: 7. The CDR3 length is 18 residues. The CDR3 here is CASSLEGSGRTSYNEQFF. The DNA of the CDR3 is TGTGCCAGCAGCTTAGAGGGGAGCGGGAGGACCTCCTACAATGAGCAGTTCTTC.

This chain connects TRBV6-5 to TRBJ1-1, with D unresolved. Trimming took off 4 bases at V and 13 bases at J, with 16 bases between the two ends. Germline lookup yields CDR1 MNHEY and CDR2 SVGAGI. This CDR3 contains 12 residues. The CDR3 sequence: CASSFSDGEYFF. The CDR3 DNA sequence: TGTGCCAGCAGTTTTAGCGACGGCGAGTATTTCTTT.

The CDR3 here is CASSLISGDTEAFF. The CDR3 coding sequence is TGTGCCAGCAGCTTGATCTCCGGGGACACTGAAGCTTTCTTT. The chain joins TRBV5-4 to TRBJ1-1; D is unresolved. V was cut by 1 base and J by 3 bases, with 10 bases left in between. Germline loops: CDR1 SGHNT, CDR2 YYREEE (reference sequence). The CDR3 spans 14 residues. The entire variable domain, with the rest obtained from reference TRBV5-4 and TRBJ1-1, is as follows: ETGVTQSPTHLIKTRGQQVTLRCSSQSGHNTVSWYQQALGQGPQFIFQYYREEENGRGNFPPRFSGLQFPNYSSELNVNALELDDSALYLCASSLISGDTEAFFGQGTRLTVV.

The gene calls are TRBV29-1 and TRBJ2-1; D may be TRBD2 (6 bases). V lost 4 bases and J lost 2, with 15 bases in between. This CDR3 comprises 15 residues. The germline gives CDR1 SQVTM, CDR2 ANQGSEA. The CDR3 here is CSVGWLASTYNEQFF. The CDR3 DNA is TGCAGCGTTGGTTGGCTAGCGTCGACCTACAATGAGCAGTTCTTC.

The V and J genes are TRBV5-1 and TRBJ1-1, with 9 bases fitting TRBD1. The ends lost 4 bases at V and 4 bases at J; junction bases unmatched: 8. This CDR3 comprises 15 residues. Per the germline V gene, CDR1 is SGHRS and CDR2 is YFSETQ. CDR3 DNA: TGCGCCAGCAGCAAAGGGACAGGGTCGGTCACTGAAGCTTTCTTT. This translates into CASSKGTGSVTEAFF. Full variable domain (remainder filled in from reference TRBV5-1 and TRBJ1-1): KAGVTQTPRYLIKTRGQQVTLSCSPISGHRSVSWYQQTPGQGLQFLFEYFSETQRNKGNFPGRFSGRQFSNSRSEMNVSTLELGDSALYLCASSKGTGSVTEAFFGQGTRLTVV.

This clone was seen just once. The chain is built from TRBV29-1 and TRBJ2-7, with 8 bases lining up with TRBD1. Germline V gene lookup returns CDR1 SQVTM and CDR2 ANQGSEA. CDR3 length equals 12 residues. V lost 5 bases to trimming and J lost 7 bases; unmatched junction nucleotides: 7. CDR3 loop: CSVLGQGEEQYF. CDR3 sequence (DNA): TGCAGCGTTCTAGGACAGGGTGAAGAGCAGTACTTC.